These 24 T cell receptor beta chains came from one sample sequenced in a study of identical twins. TCRdb itself ran the 5' RACE reads through MiXCR, one entry per CDR3 protein. Of about 530,000 distinct CDR3 sequences listed, around 20% were seen once; the top ten hold around 0.48%. These same data were also listed under a study on yellow fever vaccine responses in identical twins.

Sequences were obtained from CD4+ T cells sorted from blood. All receptors come from a woman aged 18 to 35 in good health.

The chain couples TRBV20-1 to TRBJ1-6, with D perhaps matching TRBD1 (6 bases). This CDR3 has 14 amino acids. Germline values: CDR1 DFQATT, CDR2 SNEGSKA (reference sequence). With 1 base removed from V and 6 bases from J, the gap between germline ends came to 10 bases. The CDR3 protein is CSARGIQGNSPLHF. Here the CDR3 DNA reads TGCAGTGCTAGAGGGATACAGGGTAATTCACCCCTCCACTTT.

This clonotype was seen only a few times. V is TRBV20-1 and J is TRBJ1-2; D remains ambiguous. CDR1 DFQATT and CDR2 SNEGSKA come from the germline V gene (reference sequence). This CDR3 has 12 amino acids. The CDR3 loop is CSAVVGEVDYTF. CDR3 nucleotide sequence: TGCAGCGCAGTGGTGGGCGAGGTTGACTACACCTTC.

This clonotype has a handful of counts. The J gene is TRBJ1-1, the V gene TRBV5-1; 7 bases align to TRBD1. The CDR3 loop spans 15 amino acids. V lost 4 bases and J lost 4; bases outside the gene matches: 10. Germline V gene sequence: CDR1 SGHRS, CDR2 YFSETQ. The CDR3: CASSLLQGLGTEAFF. Written as DNA, the CDR3 is TGCGCCAGCAGCCTCCTACAGGGGTTGGGCACTGAAGCTTTCTTT. The variable domain in full, completed from reference TRBV5-1 and TRBJ1-1, reads KAGVTQTPRYLIKTRGQQVTLSCSPISGHRSVSWYQQTPGQGLQFLFEYFSETQRNKGNFPGRFSGRQFSNSRSEMNVSTLELGDSALYLCASSLLQGLGTEAFFGQGTRLTVV.

The chain carries TRBV7-9 and TRBJ2-5; D is undetermined. The CDR3 is 13 amino acids. Germline V gene lookup returns CDR1 SEHNR and CDR2 FQNEAQ (reference sequence). Trimming shortened V by 4 bases and J by 7 bases, and 13 bases separated the two germline ends. The chain's CDR3 is CASSSTGYGTQYF. CDR3 sequence (DNA): TGTGCCAGCAGCTCGACTGGTTATGGGACCCAGTACTTC.

This clonotype was counted a single time. This chain joins TRBV7-9 and TRBJ2-1, with D perhaps TRBD1 or TRBD2 (5 bases each). The CDR3 totals 15 residues. CDR1 SEHNR and CDR2 FQNEAQ come from the germline V gene (reference sequence). The V end lost 5 bases, the J end lost 3 bases, and 14 bases lay between the germline ends. This chain's CDR3 is CASSQRGGGYNEQFF. The CDR3 nucleotides read TGTGCCAGCAGCCAGAGGGGTGGCGGCTACAATGAGCAGTTCTTC. Drawing the rest from reference TRBV7-9 and TRBJ2-1, the complete variable domain is DTGVSQNPRHKITKRGQNVTFRCDPISEHNRLYWYRQTLGQGPEFLTYFQNEAQLEKSRLLSDRFSAERPKGSFSTLEIQRTEQGDSAMYLCASSQRGGGYNEQFFGPGTRLTVL.

In its sample, this clonotype was seen many times. This chain uses TRBV10-3 with TRBJ1-1; no clear D gene. V was clipped by 5 bases and J by 1 base, with 2 bases between them. The CDR3 is made up of 11 amino acids. Germline V CDR1 and CDR2: ENHRY, SYGVKD. The CDR3 region is CAISQNTEAFF. Here the CDR3 DNA reads TGTGCCATCAGTCAGAACACTGAAGCTTTCTTT.

This chain uses TRBV18 with TRBJ2-7; 8 nucleotides align to TRBD1. The ends lost 2 bases at V and 3 bases at J; junction bases unmatched: 6. This CDR3 comprises 15 residues. Germline CDR1 KGHSH, CDR2 LQKENI. CDR3 protein: CASSPTTGQGYEQYF. The DNA of the CDR3 is TGTGCCAGCTCACCAACGACCGGACAGGGCTACGAGCAGTACTTC. Full variable domain (outside the CDR3, taken from reference TRBV18 and TRBJ2-7): NAGVMQNPRHLVRRRGQEARLRCSPMKGHSHVYWYRQLPEEGLKFMVYLQKENIIDESGMPKERFSAEFPKEGPSILRIQQVVRGDSAAYFCASSPTTGQGYEQYFGPGTRLTVT.

V gene TRBV12-3 or TRBV12-4 combines with J gene TRBJ2-5; D is perhaps TRBD1 (5 bases). Trimming removed 8 bases from V and 1 base from J, with 17 bases in between. This CDR3 is 15 amino acids long. This CDR3 is CASGQALPSQETQYF. CDR3 coding DNA: TGTGCCAGCGGACAAGCGCTTCCGTCCCAAGAGACCCAGTACTTC.

This chain joins TRBV20-1 and TRBJ2-1; no clear D gene. The germline V and J ends were trimmed by 1 base and 5 bases, with 6 bases remaining between them. From germline, CDR1 is DFQATT and CDR2 SNEGSKA (reference sequence). The CDR3 has 12 residues. The CDR3 coding sequence is TGCAGTGCTAGAGCCCTTCACAATGAGCAGTTCTTC. It yields the protein CSARALHNEQFF.

CDR3 loop: CATSDPGTGSADTQYF. For the CDR3, the DNA is TGTGCCACCAGTGATCCCGGGACAGGGTCCGCAGATACGCAGTATTTT. The gene calls are TRBV24-1 and TRBJ2-3; 9 bases match TRBD1. This CDR3 has 16 amino acids. J was trimmed by 4 bases and V by 3 bases; bases with no gene match: 7. CDR1 is KGHDR and CDR2 is SFDVKD in the germline V gene.

The chain has TRBV6-1 and TRBJ2-1; D is ambiguous. In germline, CDR1 is MNHNS, CDR2 SASEGT. This CDR3 has 17 residues. V lost 6 bases, J lost 5 bases, and 23 bases lay in between. The CDR3 nucleotides read TGTGCCAGCAGAAAGACACCTACCCTGCGCTTCAACAATGAGCAGTTCTTC. This codes for CASRKTPTLRFNNEQFF.

The chain carries TRBV19 and TRBJ1-1; D gene ambiguous. The CDR3 loop spans 14 amino acids. Germline lookup yields CDR1 LNHDA and CDR2 SQIVND (reference sequence). V gave up 6 bases and J gave up 0 bases, with 11 bases separating them. CDR3 protein: CASSREGLNTEAFF. The CDR3 bases are TGTGCCAGTAGCCGCGAGGGCCTGAACACTGAAGCTTTCTTT. The full variable domain, with the rest looked up from reference TRBV19 and TRBJ1-1, is DGGITQSPKYLFRKEGQNVTLSCEQNLNHDAMYWYRQDPGQGLRLIYYSQIVNDFQKGDIAEGYSVSREKKESFPLTVTSAQKNPTAFYLCASSREGLNTEAFFGQGTRLTVV.

This clonotype showed up just a few times. The chain joins TRBV24-1 to TRBJ2-1, with 8 bases fitting TRBD1. Germline V gives CDR1 KGHDR, CDR2 SFDVKD. The CDR3 is 15 amino acids. V shed 9 bases and J 3 bases; nucleotides not matched to a gene: 9. The CDR3 region has the DNA TGTGCCACCCAACTGACAGGGGACAACTACAATGAGCAGTTCTTC. It yields the protein CATQLTGDNYNEQFF.

This clonotype was seen more than once but under ten times. The chain employs TRBV27 and TRBJ1-1, with D hard to call. From germline, CDR1 is MNHEY and CDR2 SMNVEV (reference sequence). The ends were cut back, 6 bases at V and 2 bases at J, with 16 bases in the middle. The CDR3 covers 15 residues. The chain's CDR3 is CASRQRTSLNTEAFF. As DNA, the CDR3 is TGTGCCAGCAGACAGCGGACGAGTTTAAACACTGAAGCTTTCTTT.

The sample holds a few counts of this clonotype. The chain couples TRBV5-1 to TRBJ1-1, with 8 bases lining up with TRBD1. With 0 bases clipped from V and 5 bases from J, the junction kept 3 bases outside the gene matches. The germline V gene has CDR1 SGHRS and CDR2 YFSETQ. There are 14 residues in the CDR3. The CDR3 nucleotides are TGCGCCAGCAGCTTGGCCGGACAGGGAACTGAAGCTTTCTTT. Its translation: CASSLAGQGTEAFF.

This clonotype has a handful of counts. J is TRBJ2-1 and V is TRBV11-1; D gene uncertain. Germline-derived CDR1 and CDR2 are SGHAT and FQDESV (reference sequence). The ends were cut back, 7 bases at V and 6 bases at J, with 13 bases in the middle. The CDR3 runs to 13 residues. The CDR3 reads CASTRTSGNEQFF. The CDR3 DNA reads as TGTGCCAGCACCAGGACCTCGGGCAATGAGCAGTTCTTC. The whole variable domain, filled in from reference TRBV11-1 and TRBJ2-1, reads EAEVAQSPRYKITEKSQAVAFWCDPISGHATLYWYRQILGQGPELLVQFQDESVVDDSQLPKDRFSAERLKGVDSTLKIQPAELGDSAMYLCASTRTSGNEQFFGPGTRLTVL.

The chain carries TRBV18 and TRBJ2-7; the D gene is possibly TRBD1 (5 bases). Germline-derived CDR1 and CDR2 are KGHSH and LQKENI. Trimming shortened V by 3 bases and J by 2 bases, and 14 bases separated the two germline ends. The CDR3 is made up of 15 amino acids. The CDR3 protein is CASSPAVGRTYEQYF. CDR3 nucleotide sequence: TGTGCCAGCTCACCGGCGGTGGGGCGGACCTACGAGCAGTACTTC.

This clonotype was observed many times. The chain joins TRBV12-3 or TRBV12-4 to TRBJ2-1; 8 nucleotides line up with TRBD2. The CDR3 has 15 residues. After removal of 7 bases from V and 2 bases from J, the junction contained 7 bases not matched to a gene. The CDR3 protein is CASTAGGRTYNEQFF. The CDR3 nucleotides are TGTGCCAGCACTGCCGGCGGGAGGACCTACAATGAGCAGTTCTTC.

CDR3 in DNA: TGCAGCACTGGACAGGGGAACACTGAAGCTTTCTTT. As protein: CSTGQGNTEAFF. The V and J genes are TRBV29-1 and TRBJ1-1; 8 nucleotides line up with TRBD1. Looked up from germline, CDR1 is SQVTM and CDR2 is ANQGSEA. The CDR3 is 12 amino acids. The J segment lost 1 base and the V segment lost 8 bases, leaving 3 bases of the junction unmatched. Looking up the rest from reference TRBV29-1 and TRBJ1-1 gives the full variable domain: SAVISQKPSRDICQRGTSLTIQCQVDSQVTMMFWYRQQPGQSLTLIATANQGSEATYESGFVIDKFPISRPNLTFSTLTVSNMSPEDSSIYLCSTGQGNTEAFFGQGTRLTVV.

This clonotype has more than one count but fewer than ten. V is TRBV20-1 and J is TRBJ2-3; TRBD2 matches at 9 bases. This CDR3 region has 17 residues. Germline V gene lookup returns CDR1 DFQATT and CDR2 SNEGSKA (reference sequence). J gave up 1 base and V 6 bases, and 14 bases lay outside the gene matches. CDR3 sequence reads: CSAPSRGGGEGTDTQYF. The CDR3 DNA reads TGCAGTGCGCCTTCCCGAGGCGGGGGGGAAGGCACAGATACGCAGTATTTT.

This clonotype has more than one count but fewer than ten. V is TRBV29-1 and J is TRBJ2-2; no definite D call. The CDR3 contains 12 residues. V gave up 5 bases and J gave up 4 bases, with 8 bases separating them. Germline assignment: CDR1 SQVTM and CDR2 ANQGSEA. For the CDR3, the DNA is TGCAGCGTTAGTATCCCCACCGGGGAGCTGTTTTTT. Amino acid sequence: CSVSIPTGELFF.

V gene TRBV9 combines with J gene TRBJ2-5; D possibly corresponds to TRBD2 (6 bases). This CDR3 contains 13 residues. V was trimmed by 0 bases and J by 4 bases, leaving 7 bases between them. Germline loops: CDR1 SGDLS, CDR2 YYNGEE. The CDR3 DNA sequence: TGTGCCAGCAGCGTAGTCGGGGGAGAGACCCAGTACTTC. It specifies CASSVVGGETQYF.

This clonotype was counted between two and nine times. The chain carries TRBV12-3 or TRBV12-4 and TRBJ2-1; possible D gene TRBD1, 6 bases. Trimming pared 4 bases from V and 4 bases from J, leaving 17 bases between. This CDR3 region has 16 residues. The CDR3, as DNA: TGTGCCAGCAGTTCCCCCCGGACAGCCCTATACAATGAGCAGTTCTTC. It is translated as CASSSPRTALYNEQFF.

The chain combines TRBV7-9 with TRBJ2-2; D gene unclear. V gave up 8 bases and J gave up 7 bases, with 17 bases separating them. The CDR3 covers 14 residues. Germline V CDR1 and CDR2: SEHNR, FQNEAQ (reference sequence). The CDR3 sequence: CASQPGFGDGELFF. CDR3 nucleotide sequence: TGTGCCAGCCAACCCGGATTCGGCGACGGGGAGCTGTTTTTT.